This T cell receptor beta chain stems from a study of T cell responses to AZD1222 COVID-19 vaccine. Germline lookup yields CDR1 MNHNS and CDR2 SASEGT. The V and J ends lost 0 bases and 0 bases respectively, with 9 bases between them. CDR3 length: 15 residues. As for this clone: What it recognizes is unknown.

Researchers grouped second doses given at about 4 or about 12 weeks into one pool. General study results and limits: Every sample of the repertoires postdated the peak T cell response.

The method was immunoSEQ multiplex PCR; TCRdb's version includes in-frame clones alone and lacks a portion of them. The profile shows some 60,000 clones, approximately 80% of them singletons. This rearrangement joins TRBV6-1 to TRBJ2-7; TRBD2 is a possible D gene (6 bases). This sequence originates from an adult who received the AZD1222 COVID-19 vaccine. Here the sequenced sample was peripheral blood, taken 28 days after the second AZD1222 dose. The CDR3 bases are TGTGCCAGCAGTGAAGCTGGAGGGAGCTCCTACGAGCAGTACTTC. Protein sequence: CASSEAGGSSYEQYF.